This T cell receptor (beta chain) was recovered during a study of cytomegalovirus exposure and HLA in healthy donors. The CDR3 length is 18 residues. Germline V gene lookup returns CDR1 SNHLY and CDR2 FYNNEI. V lost 3 bases to trimming and J lost 4 bases; unmatched junction nucleotides: 17. The PCR used 60 Vbeta and 13 Jbeta primers. The method was immunoSEQ multiplex PCR; TCRdb's version includes in-frame clones alone and lacks a portion of them. The table records approximately 110,000 clones, 70% to 80% of them present only once. This clonotype originated in a woman under 30 in good health and CMV-seropositive. Sequenced: PBMCs. The chain joins TRBV2 to TRBJ1-2; 7 nucleotides match TRBD1. CDR3 DNA sequence: TGTGCCAGCAGTGATCTCCAGGGGGACACGACCTGGGTCTATGGCTACACCTTC. Translation: CASSDLQGDTTWVYGYTF.